The 6 T cell receptor beta chains listed next were all sequenced from one sample in a study of human thymus T cells. Using immunoSEQ multiplex PCR, the repertoire was profiled, and TCRdb retains in-frame clones only, with some absent. The sample consists of some 130,000 clones, approximately 96% of them appearing once. During corrective heart surgery, resections were taken, and the thymus tissue came from them. Sequenced input: thymus tissue. The origin of the receptors is a boy less than two years old with a congenital heart defect but otherwise immunologically healthy.

The CDR3 DNA sequence: TGTGCCAGCAGCTTGACAGCGAGCACAGATACGCAGTATTTT. The encoded protein is CASSLTASTDTQYF. The chain has TRBV13 and TRBJ2-3; D is perhaps TRBD1 (5 bases). This CDR3 is 14 amino acids long. V lost 3 bases and J lost 0, with 7 bases in between. Germline V gene lookup returns CDR1 PRHDT and CDR2 FYEKMQ (reference sequence).

The rearrangement joins TRBV13 to TRBJ2-1; D is perhaps TRBD1 (6 bases). The germline gives CDR1 PRHDT, CDR2 FYEKMQ (reference sequence). Trimming took 0 bases from V and 10 from J, leaving 13 bases between them. The CDR3 contains 14 residues. CDR3 residues: CASSLGGASEEQFF. For the CDR3, the DNA is TGTGCCAGCAGCTTAGGGGGGGCGTCTGAGGAGCAGTTCTTC.

The chain recombines TRBV5-1 with TRBJ2-5; D is undetermined. The CDR3 sequence is 15 residues long. With 0 bases removed from V and 2 bases from J, the gap between germline ends came to 11 bases. Per the germline V gene, CDR1 is SGHRS and CDR2 is YFSETQ. CDR3 nucleotides: TGCGCCAGCAGCTTGGGGTTGGTGGGGCAAGAGACCCAGTACTTC. This codes for CASSLGLVGQETQYF.

This chain connects TRBV19 to TRBJ1-5; 9 nucleotides match TRBD1. With 3 bases clipped from V and 4 bases from J, the junction kept 13 bases outside the gene matches. CDR1 and CDR2 (germline): LNHDA, SQIVND (reference sequence). The CDR3 totals 18 residues. In DNA form, the CDR3 reads TGTGCCAGTAGTATCTCCCACAGGGGGCAAGTGGTGAATCAGCCCCAGCATTTT. The encoded protein is CASSISHRGQVVNQPQHF.

The CDR3 loop is CASSYRTGRPYEQYF. CDR3 nucleotides: TGTGCCAGCAGTTACAGGACAGGGAGACCCTACGAGCAGTACTTC. V and J are TRBV6-5 and TRBJ2-7; 8 nucleotides line up with TRBD1. Germline CDR1 is MNHEY and CDR2 is SVGAGI. The V segment lost 2 bases and the J segment 2 bases; nucleotides outside the gene matches: 5. The CDR3 consists of 15 residues.

V gene TRBV4-1 combines with J gene TRBJ1-2; 8 nucleotides align to TRBD1. CDR3 length: 18 residues. Germline lookup yields CDR1 MGHRA and CDR2 YSYEKL. With 0 bases clipped from V and 4 bases from J, the junction kept 13 bases outside the gene matches. The CDR3 nucleotides read TGCGCCAGCAGCCAAGATTACGACAGGGGAATTCTCTTCTATGGCTACACCTTC. It specifies CASSQDYDRGILFYGYTF.